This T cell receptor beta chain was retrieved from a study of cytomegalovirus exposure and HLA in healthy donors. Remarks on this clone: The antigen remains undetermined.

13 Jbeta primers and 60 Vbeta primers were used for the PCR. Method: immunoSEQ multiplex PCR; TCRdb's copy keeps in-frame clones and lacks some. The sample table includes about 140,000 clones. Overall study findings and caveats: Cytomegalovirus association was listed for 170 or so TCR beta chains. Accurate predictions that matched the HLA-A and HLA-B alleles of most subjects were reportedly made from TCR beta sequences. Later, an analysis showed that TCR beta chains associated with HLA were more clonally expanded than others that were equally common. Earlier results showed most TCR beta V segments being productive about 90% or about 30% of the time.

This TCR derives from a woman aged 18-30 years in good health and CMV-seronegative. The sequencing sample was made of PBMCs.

The CDR3, as DNA: TGTGCCAGCAGTCCCCACCCTAGCGGGAGGGCCTGGGAGACCCAGTACTTC. Translating gives CASSPHPSGRAWETQYF. The rearrangement joins TRBV27 to TRBJ2-5; TRBD2 aligns across 12 bases. CDR3 length equals 17 residues. Unmatched junction bases numbered 12, after V lost 5 bases and J lost 5 bases. Germline V gene lookup returns CDR1 MNHEY and CDR2 SMNVEV (reference sequence).